This T cell receptor (beta chain) was documented in a study of cytomegalovirus exposure and HLA in healthy donors. With 60 Vbeta and 13 Jbeta primers, the PCR was carried out. The authors' processing: An analysis performed later counted roughly 80 million unique TCR beta chains (roughly 11 million of them shared). Assay used: immunoSEQ multiplex PCR; TCRdb lists only in-frame clones, some missing. V and J calls and clone size follow that table, whereas D and trimming were derived from the DNA. Of roughly 110,000 clones in the sample, roughly 85% were seen once. V was cut by 1 base and J by 3 bases, with 9 bases left in between. The germline gives CDR1 SGHVS, CDR2 FNYEAQ. This CDR3 comprises 15 residues.

The TCR was taken from a man aged 25-45 years in good health and CMV-seropositive. The material sequenced was PBMCs. The chain is built from TRBV7-6 and TRBJ1-4; a weak D match, TRBD1 (5 bases). The CDR3 spells CASSLVRAPNEKLFF. The CDR3 nucleotides read TGTGCCAGCAGCTTAGTCAGGGCCCCTAATGAAAAACTGTTTTTT.